The clone carrying this TCR beta chain was observed a handful of times. The sample holds other DNA sequences that translate to the same CDR3. This specimen belongs to a study of blood T cell repertoires in COVID-19. Researchers sorted participants into cohorts using their self-reported clinical history. For recovered donors of Cohort 3, there were two negative PCRs, clearance, or symptom resolution. Original methodology: Amplification of reference gene primers was used by the study to estimate nucleated cell counts. Libraries were prepared by immunoSEQ multiplex PCR; TCRdb keeps only in-frame clonotypes and omits some of them. V, J and clone size derive from that table, while D and trimming were established from the DNA sequence. The table shows roughly 180,000 clones, with around 82% occurring only once. Trimming removed 1 base from V and 8 bases from J; junction bases left unmatched: 9. The CDR3 covers 16 residues. Germline CDR1 reads SGHVS; CDR2 reads FNYEAQ.

The source is a man aged 40-49 years who had recovered from COVID-19. The specimen sequenced was PBMCs or T cells enriched from blood (not recorded which). The chain couples TRBV7-6 to TRBJ2-1, with TRBD2 matching 9 bases. In DNA form, the CDR3 reads TGTGCCAGCAGCTTAGGGGGCGGGAGGGCCTTGGATGAGCAGTTCTTC. This sequence encodes CASSLGGGRALDEQFF.